These 10 T cell receptor beta chains were sequenced from one sample in a study of T-cell memory formation after mild COVID-19. Each CDR3 protein gets one entry after TCRdb re-called the 5' RACE reads with MiXCR. The sample lists about 560,000 distinct CDR3 sequences, around 16% occurring once. The sample comprised PBMCs or a T cell subset sorted from them (not recorded which). Receptor source: an adult woman who had mild COVID-19 (a few samples of this study predate the infection). Cell type and time point are not known.

This clonotype was counted a few times. V usage is TRBV7-9 and J usage is TRBJ2-2; 9 bases line up with TRBD1. Germline V gene data show CDR1 as SEHNR and CDR2 as FQNEAQ (reference sequence). V lost 5 bases, J lost 0 bases, and 4 bases stayed unmatched. The CDR3 loop spans 16 amino acids. Here the CDR3 DNA reads TGTGCCAGCAGCGCCTGGACAGGGGCGAACACCGGGGAGCTGTTTTTT. It translates to CASSAWTGANTGELFF. The full variable domain, rest sourced from reference TRBV7-9 and TRBJ2-2, is DTGVSQNPRHKITKRGQNVTFRCDPISEHNRLYWYRQTLGQGPEFLTYFQNEAQLEKSRLLSDRFSAERPKGSFSTLEIQRTEQGDSAMYLCASSAWTGANTGELFFGEGSRLTVL.

The table lists this clonotype with a few counts. The CDR3 sequence is CASRIGREGHNEQFF. The CDR3 DNA reads as TGTGCCAGTAGAATTGGGCGGGAGGGCCACAATGAGCAGTTCTTC. The chain combines TRBV19 with TRBJ2-1, with TRBD2 identical over 9 bases. This CDR3 has 15 amino acids. Germline loops: CDR1 LNHDA, CDR2 SQIVND (reference sequence). V shed 6 bases and J 5 bases; nucleotides not matched to a gene: 8.

The chain joins TRBV18 to TRBJ1-5; D is perhaps TRBD1 (5 bases). Germline CDR1 is KGHSH and CDR2 is LQKENI. V was cut by 4 bases and J by 7 bases, with 11 bases left in between. This CDR3 comprises 13 residues. CDR3 amino acids: CASSRGATQPQHF. In nucleotides, the CDR3 is TGTGCCAGCTCACGCGGGGCGACGCAGCCCCAGCATTTT. The full variable domain, its missing parts supplied by reference TRBV18 and TRBJ1-5, is NAGVMQNPRHLVRRRGQEARLRCSPMKGHSHVYWYRQLPEEGLKFMVYLQKENIIDESGMPKERFSAEFPKEGPSILRIQQVVRGDSAAYFCASSRGATQPQHFGDGTRLSIL.

The chain couples TRBV29-1 to TRBJ2-1, with D perhaps TRBD2 (7 bases). V dropped 7 bases and J dropped 0 bases, with 19 bases sitting between them. CDR1 is SQVTM and CDR2 is ANQGSEA in the germline V gene. The CDR3 sequence is 16 residues long. In DNA, the CDR3 is TGCAGCGCTCTAAGGGGGGGCCCCGACTCCTACAATGAGCAGTTCTTC. Translation gives CSALRGGPDSYNEQFF.

The chain combines TRBV5-1 with TRBJ1-2; 7 nucleotides line up with TRBD1. V lost 5 bases, J lost 5 bases, and 6 bases stayed unmatched. Germline V gene sequence: CDR1 SGHRS, CDR2 YFSETQ. The CDR3 consists of 13 residues. CDR3 amino acids: CASRETGLYGYTF. CDR3 DNA: TGCGCCAGCAGAGAGACAGGGCTATATGGCTACACCTTC.

This clonotype has just a few counts. The gene calls are TRBV9 and TRBJ2-7; D is unresolved. Trimming took 4 bases from V and 0 from J, leaving 11 bases between them. The germline V gene encodes CDR1 SGDLS and CDR2 YYNGEE. The CDR3 is 14 amino acids. CDR3 nucleotide sequence: TGTGCCAGCAGCCCCCGACGGAACTCCTACGAGCAGTACTTC. Its protein is CASSPRRNSYEQYF.

This CDR3 is CASSIPSQAKNIQYF. CDR3 sequence (DNA): TGTGCCAGTAGTATCCCTTCCCAAGCCAAAAACATTCAGTACTTC. The genes are TRBV19 and TRBJ2-4; no clear D gene. Germline-derived CDR1 and CDR2 are LNHDA and SQIVND (reference sequence). This CDR3 is built from 15 residues. V was cut by 3 bases and J by 0 bases, with 9 bases left in between.

This clonotype was counted between two and nine times. The CDR3 nucleotides read TGTGCTAGTGGTTTGGTAGCGGGGAACACCGGGGAGCTGTTTTTT. Amino acid sequence: CASGLVAGNTGELFF. The J gene is TRBJ2-2, the V gene TRBV12-5, with a possible D match to TRBD2 (6 bases). From germline, CDR1 is LGHNT and CDR2 FRNRAP. The CDR3 is 15 amino acids. Trimming shortened V by 0 bases and J by 1 base, and 6 bases separated the two germline ends.

This clonotype was seen more than once but under ten times. The chain couples TRBV15 to TRBJ1-4; D gene unclear. Trimming removed 3 bases at V and 5 bases at J, with 16 bases between. Germline V lookup: CDR1 LNHNV, CDR2 YYDKDF (reference sequence). The CDR3 runs 16 residues. The CDR3 region is CATSSRRTDVNEKLFF. The CDR3 region has the DNA TGTGCCACCAGCAGCCGCCGGACGGATGTGAATGAAAAACTGTTTTTT.

The chain recombines TRBV7-9 with TRBJ1-5; D gene uncertain. V was cut by 3 bases and J by 4 bases, with 7 bases left in between. CDR1 and CDR2 from the germline V gene are SEHNR and FQNEAQ (reference sequence). The CDR3 is 13 amino acids. The CDR3 DNA is TGTGCCAGCAGCTTGAGGCCTAATCAGCCCCAGCATTTT. This sequence encodes CASSLRPNQPQHF.